These T cell receptor beta chains were read from a single sample in a study of T cell repertoires in cytomegalovirus infection. Their target antigens are unknown. TCRdb analysed the reads with MiXCR anew, one entry per CDR3 protein. The sample records about 69,000 distinct CDR3 sequences, about 26% being singletons. Source: CD8+ T cells from cultured PBMCs, taken from culture after CMV antigen stimulation. These receptors were collected from a human donor in good health (CMV status not recorded). Some clones in this sample may be carry-over from other donors' samples. CDR3s include the opening cysteine and the closing phenylalanine or tryptophan. D genes are given only for firm matches. The listing skips clone size in some rows; elsewhere it reads once, few, many or a size class.

J: TRBJ1-4
V: TRBV7-9
size: -
D: -
CDR3: CASSAEGTNEKLFF
DNA: TGTGCCAGCAGCGCAGAAGGTACTAATGAAAAACTGTTTTTT

J: TRBJ2-5
V: TRBV15
size: -
D: TRBD2
CDR3: CATSRGGEGQTQYF
DNA: TGTGCCACCAGCAGAGGTGGGGAGGGACAGACCCAGTACTTC

J: TRBJ2-1
V: TRBV27
size: -
D: -
CDR3: CASSFIGDEQFF
DNA: TGTGCCAGCAGTTTTATCGGGGATGAGCAGTTCTTC

J: TRBJ2-5
V: TRBV5-1
size: few
D: TRBD1
CDR3: CASSLVRVSGGTQETQYF
DNA: TGCGCCAGCAGCTTGGTGAGGGTGTCAGGGGGCACTCAAGAGACCCAGTACTTC

J: TRBJ2-7
V: TRBV27
size: -
D: -
CDR3: CASRPGTLYEQYF
DNA: TGTGCCAGCAGGCCCGGGACTTTGTACGAGCAGTACTTC

J: TRBJ1-5
V: TRBV20-1
size: -
D: -
CDR3: CSAKPHPGQMNQPQHF
DNA: TGCAGTGCTAAGCCACATCCTGGACAGATGAATCAGCCCCAGCATTTT

J: TRBJ2-1
V: TRBV11-3
size: -
D: TRBD2
CDR3: CASSGTSGSGSYNEQFF
DNA: TGTGCCAGCAGCGGGACTAGCGGGAGTGGCTCCTACAATGAGCAGTTCTTC

J: TRBJ2-7
V: TRBV12-3/TRBV12-4
size: few
D: -
CDR3: CASSFGQGRSYEQYF
DNA: TGTGCCAGCAGTTTCGGGCAGGGGAGATCCTACGAGCAGTACTTC

J: TRBJ2-3
V: TRBV5-4
size: many
D: -
CDR3: CASSLDQTGTDTQYF
DNA: TGTGCCAGCAGCTTGGACCAAACCGGGACAGATACGCAGTATTTT

J: TRBJ2-7
V: TRBV4-3
size: few
D: TRBD2
CDR3: CASSLSGDPGEQYF
DNA: TGCGCCAGCAGCCTAAGCGGGGACCCAGGCGAGCAGTACTTC

J: TRBJ1-1
V: TRBV30
size: -
D: -
CDR3: CAWSAQGTEAFF
DNA: TGTGCCTGGAGTGCGCAGGGGACTGAAGCTTTCTTT

J: TRBJ2-7
V: TRBV7-8
size: many
D: -
CDR3: CASGPDNSYEQYF
DNA: TGTGCCAGCGGACCTGATAACTCCTACGAGCAGTACTTC

J: TRBJ1-1
V: TRBV12-5
size: few
D: -
CDR3: CASGLVRGEAFF
DNA: TGTGCTAGTGGTTTGGTACGCGGTGAAGCTTTCTTT

J: TRBJ1-1
V: TRBV7-6
size: -
D: TRBD1
CDR3: CASSPEAGGNTEAFF
DNA: TGTGCCAGCAGCCCAGAGGCAGGGGGGAACACTGAAGCTTTCTTT

J: TRBJ2-1
V: TRBV5-4
size: -
D: -
CDR3: CASSLWASNNEQFF
DNA: TGTGCCAGCAGCTTGTGGGCCTCTAACAATGAGCAGTTCTTC

J: TRBJ2-3
V: TRBV28
size: -
D: -
CDR3: CAAGQGSTDTQYF
DNA: TGTGCCGCCGGCCAGGGCAGCACAGATACGCAGTATTTT

J: TRBJ2-7
V: TRBV9
size: -
D: TRBD1
CDR3: CASSQTGAYEQYF
DNA: TGTGCCAGCAGCCAGACAGGGGCGTACGAGCAGTACTTC

J: TRBJ2-5
V: TRBV7-2
size: -
D: -
CDR3: CASSGRGVQETQYF
DNA: TGTGCCAGCAGCGGACGGGGCGTCCAAGAGACCCAGTACTTC

J: TRBJ2-2
V: TRBV7-2
size: many
D: TRBD2
CDR3: CASSSRLAGVTGELFF
DNA: TGTGCCAGCAGCTCACGACTAGCGGGAGTCACCGGGGAGCTGTTTTTT

J: TRBJ2-5
V: TRBV29-1
size: -
D: -
CDR3: CSVVGGSHEVQAQYF
DNA: TGCAGCGTTGTGGGTGGGAGCCATGAGGTCCAGGCCCAGTACTTC

J: TRBJ1-5
V: TRBV7-8
size: few
D: -
CDR3: CASSLSGQGMAGNQPQHF
DNA: TGTGCCAGCAGCTTAAGCGGGCAGGGCATGGCGGGCAATCAGCCCCAGCATTTT

J: TRBJ2-7
V: TRBV4-1
size: -
D: -
CDR3: CASSQDREYEQYF
DNA: TGCGCCAGCAGCCAAGATAGGGAGTACGAGCAGTACTTC